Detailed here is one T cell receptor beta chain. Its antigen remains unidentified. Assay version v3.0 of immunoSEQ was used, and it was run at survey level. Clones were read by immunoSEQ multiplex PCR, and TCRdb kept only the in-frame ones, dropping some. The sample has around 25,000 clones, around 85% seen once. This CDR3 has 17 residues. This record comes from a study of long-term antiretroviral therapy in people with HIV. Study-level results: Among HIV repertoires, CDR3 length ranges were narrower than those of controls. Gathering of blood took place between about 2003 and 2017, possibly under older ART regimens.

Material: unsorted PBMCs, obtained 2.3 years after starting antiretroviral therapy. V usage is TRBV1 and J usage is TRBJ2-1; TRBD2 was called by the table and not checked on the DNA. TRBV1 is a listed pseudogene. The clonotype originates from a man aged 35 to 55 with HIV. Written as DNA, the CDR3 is TGCACCAGCAGCCAAGAGTCTTGGACTAGCGGGAGCGATGAGCAGTTCTTC. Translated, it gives CTSSQESWTSGSDEQFF.